Listed below are T cell receptor beta chains from one sample, sequenced in a study of T cells in Graves' hyperthyroidism and ophthalmopathy. MiXCR, run by TCRdb on the multiplex PCR reads, gives a single entry per CDR3 protein. Of 360,000 or so distinct CDR3 sequences in the sample, 19% are singletons; the top ten hold 3.7%. Sequences were obtained from blood. The receptors here all came from a woman between 18 and 30 years old with Graves' hyperthyroidism. The CDR3 runs from the conserved cysteine through the conserved F or W. The order of the fields is J gene, CDR3 length, V gene, clone size, D gene, CDR3 DNA, CDR3 protein. D genes are given only for firm matches. Only part of the rows carry a size: once, few, many, or a class if the clone is expanded.

TRBJ1-2 | 12 | TRBV3-1 | many | - | TGTGCCAGCAGCCAGAAGGCTCGTGGCTACACCTTC | CASSQKARGYTF
TRBJ2-1 | 10 | TRBV4-1 | few | - | TGCGCCAGTCGGGGCAATGAGCAGTTCTTC | CASRGNEQFF
TRBJ1-5 | 13 | TRBV7-8 | many | TRBD1 | TGTGCCAGCAGACACACAGGGGATCAGCCCCAGCATTTT | CASRHTGDQPQHF
TRBJ1-2 | 15 | TRBV6-5 | few | - | TGTGCCAGCAGTCACAACACGGTGTCAGCGGCGGGCTACACCTTC | CASSHNTVSAAGYTF
TRBJ2-2 | 14 | TRBV30 | many | - | TGTGCCTGGAGACTATCCGCGAACACCGGGGAGCTGTTTTTT | CAWRLSANTGELFF
TRBJ2-7 | 18 | TRBV2 | - | TRBD2 | TGTGCCAGCAGTGGACGGACTAGCGGGACCGAGTGGTCCTACGAGCAGTACTTC | CASSGRTSGTEWSYEQYF
TRBJ2-5 | 13 | TRBV29-1 | many | - | TGCAGCGTTGCCGACAGGTACCAAGAGACCCAGTACTTC | CSVADRYQETQYF
TRBJ1-3 | 14 | TRBV27 | - | - | TGTGCCAGCACCGGACCGGTCAATGAGAACACCATATATTTT | CASTGPVNENTIYF
TRBJ2-2 | 14 | TRBV27 | - | - | TGTGCCAGCAGCTACTCCATCCTCACCGGGGAGCTGTTTTTT | CASSYSILTGELFF
TRBJ1-5 | 16 | TRBV9 | many | - | TGTGCCAGCAGCGTATGGGGAGGAAGAGGCAATCAGCCCCAGCATTTT | CASSVWGGRGNQPQHF
TRBJ1-5 | 14 | TRBV18 | - | - | TGTGCCAGCTCACCATGGACAAGCAATCAGCCCCAGCATTTT | CASSPWTSNQPQHF
TRBJ2-7 | 14 | TRBV20-1 | many | TRBD1 | TGCAGTGCTAAGTCGGGGACAGGGGGCTACGAGCAGTACTTC | CSAKSGTGGYEQYF
TRBJ1-6 | 13 | TRBV4-1 | many | - | TGCGCCAGCAGCCAAGGGGTAGTATCACCCCTCCACTTT | CASSQGVVSPLHF
TRBJ1-1 | 15 | TRBV6-1 | few | TRBD1 | TGTGCCAGCAGTGAAGCGGGACAGGGGCTTGGTGACGCTTTCTTT | CASSEAGQGLGDAFF
TRBJ1-5 | 14 | TRBV2 | many | TRBD1 | TGTGCCAGCGCCAGGACAGGTAGCAATCAGCCCCAGCATTTT | CASARTGSNQPQHF
TRBJ1-6 | 12 | TRBV6-2/TRBV6-3 | - | - | TGTGCCAGCAGTACCGACCCTTTTACCCTCCACTTT | CASSTDPFTLHF
TRBJ1-1 | 15 | TRBV10-3 | many | - | TGTGCCATCAGTGAGTCGGGGTCAGCTAACACTGAAGCTTTCTTT | CAISESGSANTEAFF
TRBJ2-5 | 15 | TRBV6-1 | many | - | TGTGCCAGCAGACCACGCTTTCGTTCCCAAGAGACCCAGTACTTC | CASRPRFRSQETQYF
TRBJ1-1 | 15 | TRBV28 | - | TRBD1 | TGTGCCAGCGGGACCCCGGGACAGACAAACACTGAAGCTTTCTTT | CASGTPGQTNTEAFF
TRBJ1-5 | 12 | TRBV28 | many | - | TGTGCCAGTTCGAGAAGGGTTCAGCCCCAGCATTTT | CASSRRVQPQHF
TRBJ2-5 | 14 | TRBV27 | many | - | TGTGCCAGCAGCGATACGGTCAGGGTTGAGACCCAGTACTTC | CASSDTVRVETQYF
TRBJ2-7 | 14 | TRBV20-1 | many | - | TGCAGTGCTAGAACCAACCGAGGAACCTACGAGCAGTACTTC | CSARTNRGTYEQYF
TRBJ2-7 | 16 | TRBV7-2 | many | TRBD1 | TGTGCCAGCAGCTTAGCACGGGACAGGATGGTCCACGAGCAGTACTTC | CASSLARDRMVHEQYF
TRBJ2-7 | 11 | TRBV20-1 | many | - | TGCAGTGCTAGACCGGATCACGAGCAGTACTTC | CSARPDHEQYF
TRBJ1-1 | 14 | TRBV5-1 | few | - | TGCGCCAGCAGATTGAGGGGGGCGTACACTGAAGCTTTCTTT | CASRLRGAYTEAFF
TRBJ1-2 | 12 | TRBV5-1 | many | - | TGCGCCAGCGGACTCGGGGACTATGGCTACACCTTC | CASGLGDYGYTF
TRBJ1-1 | 14 | TRBV28 | few | - | TGTGCCAGCAGTTTGGCGGCAGGCGTAACTGAAGCTTTCTTT | CASSLAAGVTEAFF
TRBJ2-2 | 14 | TRBV2 | many | - | TGTGCCAGCAGTGGCAATCTACTCACCGGGGAGCTGTTTTTT | CASSGNLLTGELFF
TRBJ1-1 | 14 | TRBV4-2 | many | - | TGTGCCAGCAGCCGCCTCTGGGAGGGCACTGAAGCTTTCTTT | CASSRLWEGTEAFF
TRBJ1-1 | 15 | TRBV5-1 | many | TRBD1 | TGCGCCAGCAGCCCAGGAGACAGGGGATCGACTGAAGCTTTCTTT | CASSPGDRGSTEAFF
TRBJ2-7 | 12 | TRBV10-2 | - | TRBD2 | TGCGCCAGTGCCGCGGGAGGGCCATCGCAGTACTTC | CASAAGGPSQYF